The 31 T cell receptor beta chains in this list originate from one sample, sequenced in a study of T cells after yellow fever vaccination. TCRdb re-analysed the 5' RACE reads in MiXCR, keeping a single row per CDR3 protein. Counted here are a few hundred thousand distinct CDR3 sequences, roughly 4.8% occurring once; the ten biggest clones make up 2.5% to 4%. Specimen: CD4+ T cells sorted from PBMCs, collected on the day of the yellow fever booster vaccination. All receptors come from a man aged 18 to 29 who received the YFV17D yellow fever vaccine.

V usage is TRBV7-2 and J usage is TRBJ1-5, with 9 bases that match TRBD1. The CDR3 has 15 residues. Trimming took 5 bases from V and 3 from J; bases not matched to a gene: 5. CDR1 SGHTA and CDR2 FQGNSA come from the germline V gene. The CDR3 reads CASSPWTGVNQPQHF. The CDR3 nucleotides are TGTGCCAGCAGCCCCTGGACAGGGGTCAATCAGCCCCAGCATTTT.

In its sample, this clonotype was seen a few times. The J gene is TRBJ1-2, the V gene TRBV30; a possible D gene is TRBD1 (6 bases). V lost 2 bases and J 9 bases, leaving 22 bases between the germline ends. CDR1 is GTSNPN, CDR2 SVGIG, per germline (reference sequence). The CDR3 sequence is 15 residues long. CDR3 in amino acids: CAWSTPGEAAVSYTF. The CDR3 DNA sequence: TGTGCCTGGAGTACCCCAGGGGAGGCCGCGGTTAGCTACACCTTC. Full variable domain (missing parts from reference TRBV30 and TRBJ1-2): SQTIHQWPATLVQPVGSPLSLECTVEGTSNPNLYWYRQAAGRGLQLLFYSVGIGQISSEVPQNLSASRPQDRQFILSSKKLLLSDSGFYLCAWSTPGEAAVSYTFGSGTRLTVV.

This clonotype was picked up many times. The genes are TRBV12-3 or TRBV12-4 and TRBJ1-5; 9 bases align to TRBD1. The CDR3 sequence is 15 residues long. V lost 6 bases, J lost 2 bases, and 5 bases stayed unmatched. Here the CDR3 DNA reads TGTGCCAGCAGGCGACAGGGGGATGGCAATCAGCCCCAGCATTTT. Its protein product is CASRRQGDGNQPQHF.

This clonotype occurred a few times. The chain uses TRBV7-2 and TRBJ1-1, with 8 bases that match TRBD1. Per germline, CDR1 SGHTA and CDR2 FQGNSA. The CDR3 spans 17 residues. Germline trimming cut 5 bases from V and 7 bases from J; bases unmatched to any gene: 18. CDR3 coding DNA: TGTGCCAGCAGCATTAGGGCACTCTGGACAGGGAGCGGTGAAGCTTTCTTT. This encodes CASSIRALWTGSGEAFF.

This clonotype was detected many times. The chain combines TRBV6-6 with TRBJ2-1, with unresolved D. The CDR3 spans 12 residues. Germline-derived CDR1 and CDR2 are MNHNY and SVGAGI (reference sequence). Trimming pared 5 bases from V and 8 bases from J, leaving 10 bases between. CDR3 residues: CASSIYEDEQFF. CDR3 in DNA: TGTGCCAGCAGTATCTATGAAGATGAGCAGTTCTTC.

The genes are TRBV5-1 and TRBJ1-2; D gene ambiguous. The V gene's germline CDR1 is SGHRS and CDR2 YFSETQ. The CDR3 is 14 residues long. Trimming took off 6 bases at V and 8 bases at J, with 20 bases between the two ends. In DNA form, the CDR3 reads TGCGCCAGCAAGTCCACTAACCTCCTGCCGGGCTACACCTTC. The encoded protein is CASKSTNLLPGYTF. The variable domain in full, with the rest retrieved from reference TRBV5-1 and TRBJ1-2, is KAGVTQTPRYLIKTRGQQVTLSCSPISGHRSVSWYQQTPGQGLQFLFEYFSETQRNKGNFPGRFSGRQFSNSRSEMNVSTLELGDSALYLCASKSTNLLPGYTFGSGTRLTVV.

The chain combines TRBV11-2 with TRBJ2-7; no definite D call. Between the trimmed V and J ends, which lost 5 bases and 6 bases, there was a span of 14 bases. From germline, CDR1 is SGHAT and CDR2 FQNNGV. This CDR3 is 13 amino acids long. The CDR3 region has the DNA TGTGCCAGCAGCCAGACGGTGGATGGCGAGCAGTACTTC. Its translation: CASSQTVDGEQYF.

This clonotype was recorded a few times. The CDR3 sequence: CASRKGLAGGLQETQYF. The CDR3 nucleotides are TGTGCCAGCAGAAAGGGACTAGCGGGGGGCCTCCAAGAGACCCAGTACTTC. The rearrangement uses TRBV6-5 and TRBJ2-5, with 15 positions matching TRBD2. V lost 6 bases to trimming and J lost 1 base; unmatched junction nucleotides: 6. In germline, CDR1 is MNHEY, CDR2 SVGAGI. The CDR3 runs 17 residues.

The rearrangement uses TRBV28 and TRBJ1-1; tentatively, D is TRBD1 (5 bases). V shed 8 bases and J shed 0 bases, with 7 bases lying between them. CDR3 size: 12 residues. The germline V gene has CDR1 MDHEN and CDR2 SYDVKM. The CDR3 here is CASQGLNTEAFF. The CDR3 nucleotides read TGTGCCAGCCAGGGACTGAACACTGAAGCTTTCTTT. The full variable domain, rest sourced from reference TRBV28 and TRBJ1-1, is DVKVTQSSRYLVKRTGEKVFLECVQDMDHENMFWYRQDPGLGLRLIYFSYDVKMKEKGDIPEGYSVSREKKERFSLILESASTNQTSMYLCASQGLNTEAFFGQGTRLTVV.

Only a few counts were recorded for this clonotype. This chain joins TRBV2 and TRBJ1-5; weak D call: TRBD1 (5 bases). Germline V lookup: CDR1 SNHLY, CDR2 FYNNEI. CDR3 length: 14 amino acids. Trimming shortened V by 7 bases and J by 3 bases, and 13 bases separated the two germline ends. CDR3 protein: CASNGGFHNQPQHF. The CDR3 coding sequence is TGTGCCAGCAACGGGGGGTTTCACAATCAGCCCCAGCATTTT. The complete variable domain, with remaining parts taken from reference TRBV2 and TRBJ1-5, reads EPEVTQTPSHQVTQMGQEVILRCVPISNHLYFYWYRQILGQKVEFLVSFYNNEISEKSEIFDDQFSVERPDGSNFTLKIRSTKLEDSAMYFCASNGGFHNQPQHFGDGTRLSIL.

V and J are TRBV10-3 and TRBJ1-1; perhaps TRBD1 as D (5 bases). In germline, CDR1 is ENHRY, CDR2 SYGVKD. Trimming stripped 6 bases from V and 10 bases from J, with 18 bases between. CDR3 size: 13 residues. CDR3 in amino acids: CAIRRRDQVAAFF. The CDR3 DNA sequence: TGTGCCATCAGGCGCAGGGATCAGGTGGCAGCTTTCTTT.

The rearrangement joins TRBV5-4 to TRBJ2-7; TRBD1 is a possible D gene (7 bases). The CDR3 contains 14 residues. Germline V gene data show CDR1 as SGHNT and CDR2 as YYREEE (reference sequence). Deletions cut 3 bases from V and 2 bases from J, with 12 bases between. In DNA form, the CDR3 reads TGTGCCAGCAGCTCGGGGGACAGTCCCTACGAGCAGTACGTC. Protein: CASSSGDSPYEQYV.

The chain links TRBV12-3 or TRBV12-4 to TRBJ2-1; 13 bases match TRBD2. The CDR3 sequence is 16 residues long. The J segment lost 9 bases and the V segment lost 6 bases, leaving 11 bases of the junction unmatched. CDR3 in DNA: TGTGCCAGCAGACAGACTGGGACTAGCGGGGTGGGTGAGCAGTTCTTC. Its protein is CASRQTGTSGVGEQFF.

The chain joins TRBV18 to TRBJ1-1, with 9 positions matching TRBD1. In germline, CDR1 is KGHSH, CDR2 LQKENI. J was trimmed by 7 bases and V by 4 bases; bases with no gene match: 7. This CDR3 is 14 amino acids long. Written as DNA, the CDR3 is TGTGCCAGCTCACTAAAGACAGGGGGGGATGAAGCTTTCTTT. Residues: CASSLKTGGDEAFF. Together with reference TRBV18 and TRBJ1-1, the CDR3 gives the full variable domain: NAGVMQNPRHLVRRRGQEARLRCSPMKGHSHVYWYRQLPEEGLKFMVYLQKENIIDESGMPKERFSAEFPKEGPSILRIQQVVRGDSAAYFCASSLKTGGDEAFFGQGTRLTVV.

Ten or more counts support this clonotype. The chain is built from TRBV6-5 and TRBJ1-2; D remains ambiguous. The CDR3 extends over 13 amino acids. Per the germline V gene, CDR1 is MNHEY and CDR2 is SVGAGI. The germline V and J ends were trimmed by 3 bases and 4 bases, with 9 bases remaining between them. The CDR3 sequence: CASSYERVYGYTF. The CDR3 coding sequence is TGTGCCAGCAGTTATGAGAGGGTCTATGGCTACACCTTC.

The chain has TRBV20-1 and TRBJ2-4, with a weak D call TRBD1 (7 bases). There are 15 residues in the CDR3. Looked up from germline, CDR1 is DFQATT and CDR2 is SNEGSKA (reference sequence). The V and J ends lost 5 bases and 0 bases respectively, with 14 bases between them. CDR3 bases: TGCAGTGCTCTCCCAGGGGGGACAGCCAAAAACATTCAGTACTTC. Translating it yields CSALPGGTAKNIQYF.

This clonotype was observed a few times. CDR3 in amino acids: CASSQCWLAGGGEQYF. Here the CDR3 DNA reads TGCGCCAGCAGTCAATGTTGGCTAGCGGGGGGTGGTGAGCAGTACTTC. The J gene is TRBJ2-7, the V gene TRBV23-1, with 11 positions matching TRBD2. TRBV23-1 is reported as an ORF; its role is uncertain. Losses at the gene ends were 1 base for V and 7 bases for J; bases not matched to a gene: 9. The CDR3 is 16 amino acids.

This chain joins TRBV29-1 and TRBJ2-1; possibly TRBD1 for D (6 bases). V shed 4 bases and J shed 1 base, with 11 bases lying between them. This CDR3 region has 14 residues. The V gene's germline CDR1 is SQVTM and CDR2 ANQGSEA. In DNA form, the CDR3 reads TGCAGCGTTGTAGGGGGTCTTTCCTACAATGAGCAGTTCTTC. This encodes CSVVGGLSYNEQFF.

This clonotype has at least ten counts. The chain joins TRBV5-1 to TRBJ2-5; 7 bases agree with TRBD1. Per germline, CDR1 SGHRS and CDR2 YFSETQ. The CDR3 spans 14 residues. V gave up 3 bases and J gave up 1 base; unmatched junction bases: 3. The DNA for the CDR3 is TGCGCCAGCAGCTCGGGACAGCCCCAAGAGACCCAGTACTTC. Protein: CASSSGQPQETQYF.

CDR3 protein: CASSLGQGASYEKLFF. The CDR3, as DNA: TGTGCCAGCAGCCTGGGTCAGGGGGCGTCATATGAAAAACTGTTTTTT. This chain uses TRBV9 with TRBJ1-4; 8 bases fit TRBD1. Germline loops: CDR1 SGDLS, CDR2 YYNGEE. Germline trimming cut 4 bases from V and 6 bases from J; bases unmatched to any gene: 11. The CDR3 contains 16 residues. Based on the CDR3 plus reference TRBV9 and TRBJ1-4, the full variable domain is DSGVTQTPKHLITATGQRVTLRCSPRSGDLSVYWYQQSLDQGLQFLIQYYNGEERAKGNILERFSAQQFPDLHSELNLSSLELGDSALYFCASSLGQGASYEKLFFGSGTQLSVL.

This clonotype was observed a handful of times. The J gene is TRBJ2-2, the V gene TRBV20-1; 14 bases are a match to TRBD2. V was pared by 7 bases and J by 6 bases, with 7 bases of the junction left unmatched. Germline CDR1 and CDR2: DFQATT and SNEGSKA (reference sequence). This CDR3 has 15 amino acids. The CDR3 protein is CSGRLAGGRSGELFF. The CDR3 region has the DNA TGCAGTGGAAGACTAGCGGGGGGGAGGTCCGGGGAGCTGTTTTTT.

This clonotype was detected ten times or more. This chain uses TRBV2 with TRBJ2-1, with D perhaps matching TRBD1 (6 bases). The CDR3 covers 14 residues. CDR1 is SNHLY, CDR2 FYNNEI, per germline. V lost 4 bases and J lost 1, with 8 bases in between. CDR3 amino acids: CASSVRGSYNEQFF. The CDR3 bases are TGTGCCAGCAGTGTCAGGGGATCCTACAATGAGCAGTTCTTC.

The chain recombines TRBV5-1 with TRBJ2-3; 12 nucleotides agree with TRBD2. This CDR3 is built from 16 residues. V was clipped by 4 bases and J by 4 bases; unmatched bases: 7. The germline V gene has CDR1 SGHRS and CDR2 YFSETQ. CDR3 protein: CASSTGLAGYSDTQYF. The CDR3 coding sequence is TGCGCCAGCAGCACTGGACTAGCGGGGTACTCAGATACGCAGTATTTT.

The chain carries TRBV12-3 or TRBV12-4 and TRBJ1-1; D is ambiguous. Between the trimmed V and J ends, which lost 3 bases and 6 bases, there was a span of 17 bases. The CDR3 consists of 15 residues. CDR3 in amino acids: CASSFFAGRVAEAFF. The CDR3 DNA follows: TGTGCCAGCAGTTTCTTCGCAGGTCGGGTGGCTGAAGCTTTCTTT.

This chain links TRBV5-1 with TRBJ2-7; a weak D match, TRBD2 (7 bases). The CDR3 length is 15 residues. Germline assignment: CDR1 SGHRS and CDR2 YFSETQ. V lost 0 bases and J lost 7, with 17 bases in between. The CDR3 is CASSLVGGGAEEQYF. The CDR3 bases are TGCGCCAGCAGCTTGGTAGGCGGGGGCGCGGAAGAGCAGTACTTC. The variable domain in full, completed from reference TRBV5-1 and TRBJ2-7, reads KAGVTQTPRYLIKTRGQQVTLSCSPISGHRSVSWYQQTPGQGLQFLFEYFSETQRNKGNFPGRFSGRQFSNSRSEMNVSTLELGDSALYLCASSLVGGGAEEQYFGPGTRLTVT.

This clonotype occurred many times. The CDR3 sequence: CASSQDRQGRAFF. Written as DNA, the CDR3 is TGTGCCAGCAGCCAAGATCGGCAGGGTCGAGCTTTCTTT. The J gene is TRBJ1-1, the V gene TRBV14, with D tentatively TRBD1 (5 bases). This CDR3 has 13 residues. V shed 0 bases and J shed 10 bases, with 12 bases lying between them. Germline CDR1 is SGHDN and CDR2 is FVKESK.

This chain uses TRBV5-4 with TRBJ2-3; no reliable D call. This CDR3 spans 14 amino acids. Trimming took off 1 base at V and 6 bases at J, with 12 bases between the two ends. Germline V gene data show CDR1 as SGHNT and CDR2 as YYREEE (reference sequence). CDR3 coding DNA: TGTGCCAGCAGCTTGACTGGAATTAGGGATACGCAGTATTTT. This gives the protein CASSLTGIRDTQYF. The variable domain in full, completed from reference TRBV5-4 and TRBJ2-3, reads ETGVTQSPTHLIKTRGQQVTLRCSSQSGHNTVSWYQQALGQGPQFIFQYYREEENGRGNFPPRFSGLQFPNYSSELNVNALELDDSALYLCASSLTGIRDTQYFGPGTRLTVL.

This chain uses TRBV7-2 with TRBJ1-2; D is unclear. Germline CDR1 and CDR2: SGHTA and FQGNSA. This CDR3 comprises 16 residues. V lost 2 bases and J lost 6, with 19 bases in between. CDR3 residues: CASSLQARRAADGYTF. The CDR3 nucleotides are TGTGCCAGCAGCTTACAGGCTCGTCGAGCGGCGGATGGCTACACCTTC.

The chain links TRBV7-2 to TRBJ2-1, with 10 bases lining up with TRBD2. Per germline, CDR1 SGHTA and CDR2 FQGNSA. This CDR3 has 16 amino acids. Losses at the gene ends were 7 bases for V and 0 bases for J; bases not matched to a gene: 6. CDR3 DNA sequence: TGTGCCAGCAACCTACTAGCGGGGAGCTCCTACAATGAGCAGTTCTTC. It specifies CASNLLAGSSYNEQFF. The full variable domain, with the rest looked up from reference TRBV7-2 and TRBJ2-1, is GAGVSQSPSNKVTEKGKDVELRCDPISGHTALYWYRQSLGQGLEFLIYFQGNSAPDKSGLPSDRFSAERTGGSVSTLTIQRTQQEDSAVYLCASNLLAGSSYNEQFFGPGTRLTVL.

This clonotype was seen at least ten times. The chain employs TRBV5-6 and TRBJ2-3, with D unresolved. The CDR3 is 13 residues long. Germline V gives CDR1 SGHDT, CDR2 YYEEEE. Trimming left V 0 bases short and J 3 bases short, with 5 bases between. CDR3 protein: CASSLDLTDTQYF. The CDR3 DNA sequence: TGTGCCAGCAGCTTGGACTTAACAGATACGCAGTATTTT.

This clonotype was observed a few times. Because the CDR3's place on the DNA is in doubt, the DNA is left out and the CDR3 is given as listed by TCRdb. V and J are TRBV12-3 or TRBV12-4 and TRBJ2-2. Ends included, the CDR3 has 12 residues. CDR3 region: CASSLGPGSCFF.